The clone carrying this T cell receptor beta chain came up many times. The antigen is unknown. The sample comes from a study of neurological immune-mediated disorders. Study findings and constraints: It was HTLV-1-associated myelopathy that showed the most TCR clonal expansion, while multiple sclerosis showed the least, falling below healthy controls. Because no CDR3 amino acid sequences were shared across subjects by expanded clones, private repertoires were suggested in all groups.

The sorted libraries drew on about a million T cells that were CD4+ or CD8+. Every sequencing run returned over 170 million TCR-beta sequences, which were derived from 15-18 subjects. TCRdb itself ran the 5' RACE reads through MiXCR, one entry per CDR3 protein. The sample gives approximately 41,000 distinct CDR3 sequences, approximately 15% of which show up once; around 4% is in the top ten. The CDR3 sequence is 14 residues long. Trimming removed 6 bases from V and 5 bases from J; junction bases left unmatched: 8. CDR1 and CDR2 (germline): MNHEY, SVGAGI. The sequencing input was CD4+ T cells from blood. This sequence joins TRBV6-5 and TRBJ2-5; 8 nucleotides align to TRBD1. This receptor was obtained from a woman aged 55 to 70 with HTLV-1-associated myelopathy (HAM/TSP). The CDR3 here is CASSWDRLTETQYF. CDR3 bases: TGTGCCAGCAGCTGGGACAGGTTGACGGAGACCCAGTACTTC.